Shown below are 5 T cell receptor beta chains from a single sample sequenced in a study of T cells expressing NK-cell markers. TCRdb reprocessed the 5' RACE reads, with one entry per CDR3 protein and no DNA. Its table lists 300,000 to 450,000 distinct CDR3 sequences. Sequenced: blood T cells: a sorted CD56 or NKG2C T cell subset, CD4+ or CD8+ T cells, or bulk PBMC T cells (not recorded which). Source of these receptors: a man aged 18 to 69 in good health.

The chain links TRBV20-1 to TRBJ2-3; TCRdb designates TRBD1, a call that cannot be tested without DNA. The CDR3 totals 15 residues. Germline CDR1 is DFQATT and CDR2 is SNEGSKA (reference sequence). The CDR3 protein is CSARVMGVGADTQYF.

J is TRBJ1-1 and V is TRBV6-5. CDR3 length equals 14 residues. Per the germline V gene, CDR1 is MNHEY and CDR2 is SVGAGI. Here the CDR3 reads CASSYKGRNTEAFF.

This sequence joins TRBV6-2 or TRBV6-3 and TRBJ2-1; the TCRdb D gene call, TRBD2, has no DNA to confirm it. The CDR3 consists of 17 residues. Germline V gives CDR1 MNHEY, CDR2 SVGEGT. The CDR3 here is CASSYGLAGGPKNEQFF.

This chain connects TRBV5-6 to TRBJ1-2; TCRdb designates TRBD1, a call that cannot be tested without DNA. Per the germline V gene, CDR1 is SGHDT and CDR2 is YYEEEE. The CDR3 spans 13 residues. This chain's CDR3 is CASSLAQVGGYTF.

CDR3 sequence: CASSLPDRGAVKHF. The chain carries TRBV13 and TRBJ1-5; with no DNA, the TCRdb D assignment of TRBD1 cannot be verified. The CDR3 is 14 amino acids. Germline V CDR1 and CDR2: PRHDT, FYEKMQ (reference sequence).